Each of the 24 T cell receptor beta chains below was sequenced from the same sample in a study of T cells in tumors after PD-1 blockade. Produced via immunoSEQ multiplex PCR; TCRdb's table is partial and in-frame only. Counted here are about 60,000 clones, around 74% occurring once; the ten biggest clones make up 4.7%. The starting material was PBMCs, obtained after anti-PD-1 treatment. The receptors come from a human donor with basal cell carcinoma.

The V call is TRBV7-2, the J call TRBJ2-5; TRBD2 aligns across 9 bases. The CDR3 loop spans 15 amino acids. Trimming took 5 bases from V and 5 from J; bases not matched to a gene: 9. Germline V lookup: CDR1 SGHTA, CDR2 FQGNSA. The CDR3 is CASSLTGTSYETQYF. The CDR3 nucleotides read TGTGCCAGCAGCCTTACCGGGACTAGCTACGAGACCCAGTACTTC.

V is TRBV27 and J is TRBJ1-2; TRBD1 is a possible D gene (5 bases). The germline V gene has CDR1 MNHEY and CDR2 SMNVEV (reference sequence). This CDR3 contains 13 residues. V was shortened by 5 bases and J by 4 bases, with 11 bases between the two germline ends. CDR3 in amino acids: CASSPQGIYGYTF. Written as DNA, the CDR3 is TGTGCCAGCAGTCCTCAGGGTATCTATGGCTACACCTTC.

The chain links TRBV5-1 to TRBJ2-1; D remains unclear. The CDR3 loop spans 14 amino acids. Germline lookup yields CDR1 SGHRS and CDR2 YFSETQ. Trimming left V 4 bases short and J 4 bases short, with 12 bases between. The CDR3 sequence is CASSDGPGYNEQFF. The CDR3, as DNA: TGCGCCAGCAGCGACGGGCCGGGTTACAATGAGCAGTTCTTC.

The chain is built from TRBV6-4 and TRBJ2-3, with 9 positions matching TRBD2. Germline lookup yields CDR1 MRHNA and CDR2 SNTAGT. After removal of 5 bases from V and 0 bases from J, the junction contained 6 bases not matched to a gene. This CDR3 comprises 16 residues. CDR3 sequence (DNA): TGTGCCAGCAGTCCGGGTAGCGGGGGTAGCACAGATACGCAGTATTTT. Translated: CASSPGSGGSTDTQYF.

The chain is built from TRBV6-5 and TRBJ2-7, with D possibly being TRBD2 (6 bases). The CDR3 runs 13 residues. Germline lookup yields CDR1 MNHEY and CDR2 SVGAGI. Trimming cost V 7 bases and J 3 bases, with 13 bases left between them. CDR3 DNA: TGTGCCAGCAAACCGGGGGTACTCTACGAGCAGTACTTC. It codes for CASKPGVLYEQYF.

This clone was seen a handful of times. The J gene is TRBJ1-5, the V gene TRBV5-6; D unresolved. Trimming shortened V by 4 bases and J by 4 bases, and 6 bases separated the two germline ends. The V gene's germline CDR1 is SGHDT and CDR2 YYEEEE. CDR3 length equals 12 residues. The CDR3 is CASSLWNQPQHF. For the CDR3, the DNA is TGTGCCAGCAGCCTTTGGAATCAGCCCCAGCATTTT.

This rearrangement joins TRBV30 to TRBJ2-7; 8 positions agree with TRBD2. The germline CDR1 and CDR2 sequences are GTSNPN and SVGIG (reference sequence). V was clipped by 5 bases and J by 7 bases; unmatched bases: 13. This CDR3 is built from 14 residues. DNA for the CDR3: TGTGCCTGGTCTGGGGATAGCGGGGTGTCTGAGCAGTACTTC. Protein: CAWSGDSGVSEQYF.

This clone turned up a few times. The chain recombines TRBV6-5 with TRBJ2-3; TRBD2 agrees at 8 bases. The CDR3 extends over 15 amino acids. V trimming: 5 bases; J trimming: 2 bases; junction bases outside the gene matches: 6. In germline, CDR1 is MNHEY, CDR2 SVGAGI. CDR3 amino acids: CASSTERGYTDTQYF. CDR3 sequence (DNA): TGTGCCAGCAGTACCGAGCGGGGGTACACAGATACGCAGTATTTT.

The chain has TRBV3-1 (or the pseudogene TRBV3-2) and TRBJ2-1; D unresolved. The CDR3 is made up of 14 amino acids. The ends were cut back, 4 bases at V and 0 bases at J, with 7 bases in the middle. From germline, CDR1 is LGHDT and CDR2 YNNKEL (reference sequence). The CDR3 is CASSPDPSYNEQFF. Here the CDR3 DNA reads TGTGCCAGCAGCCCAGATCCCTCCTACAATGAGCAGTTCTTC.

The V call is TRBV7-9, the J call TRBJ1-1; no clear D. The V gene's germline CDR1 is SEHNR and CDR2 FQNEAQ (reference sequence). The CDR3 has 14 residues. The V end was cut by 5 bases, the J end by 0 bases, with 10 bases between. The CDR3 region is CASSLKQVNTEAFF. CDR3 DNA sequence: TGTGCCAGCAGCCTTAAGCAGGTGAACACTGAAGCTTTCTTT.

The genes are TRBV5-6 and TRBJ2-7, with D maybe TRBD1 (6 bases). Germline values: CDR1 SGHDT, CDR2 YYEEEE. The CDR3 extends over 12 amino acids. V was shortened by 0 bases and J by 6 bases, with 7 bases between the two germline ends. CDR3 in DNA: TGTGCCAGCAGCTTGGTAGGGGGCGAGCAGTACTTC. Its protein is CASSLVGGEQYF.

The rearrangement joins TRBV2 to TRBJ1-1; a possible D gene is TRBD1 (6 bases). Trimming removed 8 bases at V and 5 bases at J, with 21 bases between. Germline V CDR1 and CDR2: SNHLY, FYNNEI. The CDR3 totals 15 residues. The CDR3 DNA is TGTGCCAGCTGTGCGAGAGGAGGGGGAAAAACTGAAGCTTTCTTT. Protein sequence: CASCARGGGKTEAFF.

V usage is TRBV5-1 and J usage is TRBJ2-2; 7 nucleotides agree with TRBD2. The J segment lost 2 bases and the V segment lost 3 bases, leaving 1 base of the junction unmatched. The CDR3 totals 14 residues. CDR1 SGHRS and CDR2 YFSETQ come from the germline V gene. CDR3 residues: CASSWGLNTGELFF. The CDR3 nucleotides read TGCGCCAGCAGCTGGGGACTAAACACCGGGGAGCTGTTTTTT.

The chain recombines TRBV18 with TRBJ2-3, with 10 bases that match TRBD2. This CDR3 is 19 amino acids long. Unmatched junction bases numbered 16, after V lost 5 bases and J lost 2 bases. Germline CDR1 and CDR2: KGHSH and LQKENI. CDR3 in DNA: TGTGCCAGCTCATCCCAAGCGGGACGAGCGGGGGGGTTCACAGATACGCAGTATTTT. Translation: CASSSQAGRAGGFTDTQYF.

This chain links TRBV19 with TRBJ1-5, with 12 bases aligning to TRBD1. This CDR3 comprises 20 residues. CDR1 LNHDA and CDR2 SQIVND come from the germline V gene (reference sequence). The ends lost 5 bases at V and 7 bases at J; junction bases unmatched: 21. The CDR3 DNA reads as TGTGCCAGTAGTCTATCCCTTGGGACAGGGGGCGCGTTTAGGAAACAGCCCCAGCATTTT. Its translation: CASSLSLGTGGAFRKQPQHF.

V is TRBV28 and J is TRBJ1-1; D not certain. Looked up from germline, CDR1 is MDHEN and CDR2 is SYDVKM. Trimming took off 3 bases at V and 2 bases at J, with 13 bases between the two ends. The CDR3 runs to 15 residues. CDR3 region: CASSFESAANTEAFF. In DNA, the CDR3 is TGTGCCAGCAGTTTCGAGTCCGCAGCTAACACTGAAGCTTTCTTT.

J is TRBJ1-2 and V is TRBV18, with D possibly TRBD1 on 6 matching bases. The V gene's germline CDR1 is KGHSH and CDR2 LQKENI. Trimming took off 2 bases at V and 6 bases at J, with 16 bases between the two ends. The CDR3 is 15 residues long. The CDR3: CASSPTPDRYHGYTF. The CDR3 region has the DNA TGTGCCAGCTCACCAACACCTGACAGGTACCATGGCTACACCTTC.

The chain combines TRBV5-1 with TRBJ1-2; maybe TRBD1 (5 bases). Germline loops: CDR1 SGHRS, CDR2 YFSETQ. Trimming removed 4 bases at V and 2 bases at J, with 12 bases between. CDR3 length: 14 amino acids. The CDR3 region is CASSMQTANYGYTF. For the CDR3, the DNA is TGCGCCAGCAGCATGCAGACAGCAAACTATGGCTACACCTTC.

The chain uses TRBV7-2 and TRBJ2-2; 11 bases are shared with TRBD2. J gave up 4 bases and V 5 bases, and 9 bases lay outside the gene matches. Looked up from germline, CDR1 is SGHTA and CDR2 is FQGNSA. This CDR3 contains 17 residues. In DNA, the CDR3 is TGTGCCAGCAGCCGGGTTAGCGGGGGGGCGGGCACCGGGGAGCTGTTTTTT. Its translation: CASSRVSGGAGTGELFF. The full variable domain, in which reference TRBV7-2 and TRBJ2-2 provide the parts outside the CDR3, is GAGVSQSPSNKVTEKGKDVELRCDPISGHTALYWYRQSLGQGLEFLIYFQGNSAPDKSGLPSDRFSAERTGGSVSTLTIQRTQQEDSAVYLCASSRVSGGAGTGELFFGEGSRLTVL.

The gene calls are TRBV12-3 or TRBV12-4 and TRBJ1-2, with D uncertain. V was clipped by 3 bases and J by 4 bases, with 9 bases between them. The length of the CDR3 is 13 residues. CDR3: CASSFPGTYGYTF. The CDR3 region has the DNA TGTGCCAGCAGTTTTCCAGGAACCTATGGCTACACCTTC.

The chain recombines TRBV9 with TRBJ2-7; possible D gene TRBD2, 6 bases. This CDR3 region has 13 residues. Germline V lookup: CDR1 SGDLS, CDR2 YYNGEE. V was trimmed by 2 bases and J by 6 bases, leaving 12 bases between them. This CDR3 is CASSVGRKGEQYF. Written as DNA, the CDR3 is TGTGCCAGCAGCGTGGGGAGGAAAGGCGAGCAGTACTTC.

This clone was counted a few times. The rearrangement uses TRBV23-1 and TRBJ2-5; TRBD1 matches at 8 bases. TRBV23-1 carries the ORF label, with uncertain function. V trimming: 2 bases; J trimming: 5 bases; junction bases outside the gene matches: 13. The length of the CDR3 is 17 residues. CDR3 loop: CASSQPYPDRGFETQYF. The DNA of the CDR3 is TGCGCCAGCAGTCAACCCTACCCCGACAGGGGATTTGAGACCCAGTACTTC.

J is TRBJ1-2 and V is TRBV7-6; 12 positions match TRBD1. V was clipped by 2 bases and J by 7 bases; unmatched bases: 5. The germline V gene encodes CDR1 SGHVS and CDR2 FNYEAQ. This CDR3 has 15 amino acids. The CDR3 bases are TGTGCCAGCAGCTTACGGGGACAGGGGGCAGGTGGCTACACCTTC. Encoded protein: CASSLRGQGAGGYTF.

The CDR3 coding sequence is TGTGCCAGCAGCTTAGAAGGGAACACCGGGGAGCTGTTTTTT. It is translated as CASSLEGNTGELFF. The chain has TRBV11-3 and TRBJ2-2, with D hard to call. CDR3 size: 14 residues. Between the trimmed V and J ends, which lost 0 bases and 1 base, there was a span of 3 bases. Germline loops: CDR1 SGHNT, CDR2 YENEEA.